The present T cell receptor beta chain was sequenced within a study of blood T cell repertoires in COVID-19. Produced via immunoSEQ multiplex PCR; TCRdb's table is partial and in-frame only. The repertoire holds 300,000 or so clones, with about 90% as singletons. As concerns this clone: Other DNA sequences in this specimen translate into the identical CDR3.

The CDR3 totals 15 residues. V lost 3 bases, J lost 3 bases, and 6 bases stayed unmatched. Germline V CDR1 and CDR2: KGHSH, LQKENI. Material for sequencing was peripheral blood. The genes are TRBV18 and TRBJ1-1; 8 bases align to TRBD1. The sequence derives from a man younger than 35 who had recovered from COVID-19. CDR3: CASSPTTGGDTEAFF. DNA of the CDR3: TGTGCCAGCTCACCCACCACAGGGGGGGACACTGAAGCTTTCTTT. Combining the CDR3 with reference TRBV18 and TRBJ1-1 gives the whole variable domain NAGVMQNPRHLVRRRGQEARLRCSPMKGHSHVYWYRQLPEEGLKFMVYLQKENIIDESGMPKERFSAEFPKEGPSILRIQQVVRGDSAAYFCASSPTTGGDTEAFFGQGTRLTVV.